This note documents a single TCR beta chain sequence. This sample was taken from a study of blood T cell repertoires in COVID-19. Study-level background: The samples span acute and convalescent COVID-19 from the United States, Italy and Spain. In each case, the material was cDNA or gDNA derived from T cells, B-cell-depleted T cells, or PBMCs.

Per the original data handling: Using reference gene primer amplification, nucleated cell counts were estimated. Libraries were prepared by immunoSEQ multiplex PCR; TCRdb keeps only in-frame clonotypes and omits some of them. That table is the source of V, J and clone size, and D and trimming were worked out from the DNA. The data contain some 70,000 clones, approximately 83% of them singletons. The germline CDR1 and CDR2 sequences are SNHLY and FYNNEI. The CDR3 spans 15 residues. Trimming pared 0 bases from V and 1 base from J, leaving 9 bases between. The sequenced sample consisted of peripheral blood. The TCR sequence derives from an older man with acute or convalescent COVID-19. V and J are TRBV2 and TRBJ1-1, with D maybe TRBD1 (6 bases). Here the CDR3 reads CASSEAPGQNTEAFF. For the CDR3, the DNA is TGTGCCAGCAGTGAAGCGCCGGGACAGAACACTGAAGCTTTCTTT. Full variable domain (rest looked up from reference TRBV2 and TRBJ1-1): EPEVTQTPSHQVTQMGQEVILRCVPISNHLYFYWYRQILGQKVEFLVSFYNNEISEKSEIFDDQFSVERPDGSNFTLKIRSTKLEDSAMYFCASSEAPGQNTEAFFGQGTRLTVV.